A selection of T cell receptor beta chains follows, all from one sample in a study of vaccination effects on CD4 cells after COVID-19. Clones were read by immunoSEQ multiplex PCR, and TCRdb kept only the in-frame ones, dropping some. This table has about 79,000 clones, around 74% appearing once. These receptors' targets are unknown. This sample comprised CD4+ T cells from PBMCs cultured with HCoV-229E spike peptides, obtained before COVID-19 vaccination. These receptors came from a human donor who received a COVID-19 vaccine. Both conserved end residues are part of each CDR3. A D gene is named only where the DNA matches it firmly. Expanded clones are given a class, and other clones once, few, many or no size at all.

j_call,clone_size,d_call,v_call,cdr3_nt,cdr3_aa
TRBJ1-2,NA,NA,TRBV10-2,TGCGCCAGCAGTGAGTCTTCCCTTAAGGGTATCGGCTACACCTTC,CASSESSLKGIGYTF
TRBJ1-4,NA,NA,TRBV6-1,TGTGCCAGCAGTGAAATACAGTTAGAAAAACTGTTTTTT,CASSEIQLEKLFF
TRBJ1-2,NA,TRBD1,TRBV18,TGTGCCAGCTCACCAGAGGGGGACAGCAACTATGGCTACACCTTC,CASSPEGDSNYGYTF
TRBJ1-1,few,NA,TRBV6-1,TGTGCCAGCAGTGAGGGAGGGATCCAAGCTTTCTTT,CASSEGGIQAFF
TRBJ2-4,NA,TRBD1,TRBV6-5,TGTGCCACTGGGACAGGGGGCGTTGAAAACATTCAGTACTTC,CATGTGGVENIQYF
TRBJ2-5,NA,NA,TRBV18,TGTGCCAGCTCACAGCAGGGGAAAGAGACCCAGTACTTC,CASSQQGKETQYF
TRBJ2-3,NA,TRBD1,TRBV18,TGTGCCAGCTCATATACAGGGGTTAACGCAGATACGCAGTATTTT,CASSYTGVNADTQYF
TRBJ1-5,NA,NA,TRBV12-3/TRBV12-4,TGTGCCAGCAGTCCAGGGGCGAATCAGCCCCAGCATTTT,CASSPGANQPQHF
TRBJ1-3,NA,TRBD1,TRBV14,TGTGCCAGCAGCCCAGGGGGAGCTGGAAACACCATATATTTT,CASSPGGAGNTIYF
TRBJ2-5,once,NA,TRBV19,TGTGCCAGTAGTATTCTCCCAGGTGGGACGGAGACCCAGTACTTC,CASSILPGGTETQYF
TRBJ1-1,NA,TRBD1,TRBV6-5,TGTGCCAGCAGTCCGGTGAGACAGGGCGAAGCTTTCTTT,CASSPVRQGEAFF
TRBJ1-1,NA,NA,TRBV19,TGTGCCAGTAGTATGGCAGGGGACACTGAAGCTTTCTTT,CASSMAGDTEAFF
TRBJ2-5,NA,TRBD1,TRBV24-1,TGTGCCACCAGTGAGCCGGGACAGGGGAGGGAGACCCAGTACTTC,CATSEPGQGRETQYF
TRBJ1-1,few,NA,TRBV3-1/TRBV3-2,TGTGCCAGCAGCCCAGGGGCTGCTGAAGCTTTCTTT,CASSPGAAEAFF
TRBJ1-2,NA,NA,TRBV14,TGTGCCAGCAGCCAAGAAACGATCGGTGCTAGCTACACCTTC,CASSQETIGASYTF
TRBJ2-5,NA,NA,TRBV7-3,TGTGCCAGCAGCTCCGGACGGAAAGAAGAGACCCAGTACTTC,CASSSGRKEETQYF
TRBJ1-1,NA,TRBD1,TRBV5-1,TGCGCCAGCAGCTCCGACAGGGGAATTGAAGCTTTCTTT,CASSSDRGIEAFF
TRBJ2-3,once,TRBD2,TRBV2,TGTGCCAGCAGTGAAACGGGACTAGCGGGGCTTAGCACAGATACGCAGTATTTT,CASSETGLAGLSTDTQYF
TRBJ2-5,NA,NA,TRBV7-2,TGTGCCAGCAGCTTAGCGGGCACTGTAGAGACCCAGTACTTC,CASSLAGTVETQYF
TRBJ1-1,once,NA,TRBV5-8,TGTGCCAGCAGCTTGGATGGAGGGGCGAACACTGAAGCTTTCTTT,CASSLDGGANTEAFF
TRBJ2-2,few,TRBD1,TRBV18,TGTGCCAGCTCACCAGGGACAGGGTGGAACACCGGGGAGCTGTTTTTT,CASSPGTGWNTGELFF
TRBJ2-1,NA,NA,TRBV2,TGTGCCAGCACGGAGGAAAGCTCCTACAATGAGCAGTTCTTC,CASTEESSYNEQFF
TRBJ1-1,NA,TRBD1,TRBV19,TGTGCCAGCGGGACAGCTGCTCGGAACACTGAAGCTTTCTTT,CASGTAARNTEAFF
TRBJ1-3,few,TRBD1,TRBV30,TGTGCCTGGAGACAGACAGGGGTTGGAAACACCATATATTTT,CAWRQTGVGNTIYF
TRBJ2-2,NA,NA,TRBV21-1,TGTGCCAGCAGCGTATTCTCCCCCGGACTAGCGGGTATCACCGGGGAGCTGTTTTTT,CASSVFSPGLAGITGELFF
TRBJ1-2,NA,TRBD1,TRBV2,TGTGCCAGCAGTGAAACAGGGGGTAGATATGGCTACACCTTC,CASSETGGRYGYTF
TRBJ2-5,once,TRBD2,TRBV6-1,TGTGCCAGCAGTGCTGGCGGGGGGGCCTCATTTGTGACCCAGTACTTC,CASSAGGGASFVTQYF
TRBJ2-5,NA,TRBD2,TRBV4-1,TGCGCCAGCAGCCAAGATCTAGCGGGGGGGCCCCAAGAGACCCAGTACTTC,CASSQDLAGGPQETQYF
TRBJ1-5,NA,NA,TRBV6-5,TGTGCCAGCAGGAGGGGGGGACGGGAGCAGCCCCAGCATTTT,CASRRGGREQPQHF
TRBJ2-1,once,NA,TRBV7-3,TGTGCCAGCAGCTTGCAGGGTAGGGGCTCCTACAATGAGCAGTTCTTC,CASSLQGRGSYNEQFF
TRBJ2-2,NA,NA,TRBV6-5,TGTGCCAGCAGGGGGAGACAGAACACCGGGGAGCTGTTTTTT,CASRGRQNTGELFF
TRBJ1-3,once,TRBD1,TRBV28,TGTGCCAGCAGTCCAGGTCGAACAGGGGCCGGAAACACCATATATTTT,CASSPGRTGAGNTIYF
TRBJ2-3,once,NA,TRBV5-1,TGCGCCAGCAGCTCCGGGACTAGCACAGATACGCAGTATTTT,CASSSGTSTDTQYF
TRBJ1-3,NA,NA,TRBV24-1,TGTGCCACCAGTGGTGTGGGTCCCTCCGATGGAAACACCATATATTTT,CATSGVGPSDGNTIYF
TRBJ2-3,NA,NA,TRBV7-6,TGTGCCAGCAGCTTAGTCGCGGGGCAAGTGACAGATACGCAGTATTTT,CASSLVAGQVTDTQYF
TRBJ1-2,NA,NA,TRBV5-1,TGCGCCAGCAGCTTGGCGGGGGCCGGCTATGGCTACACCTTC,CASSLAGAGYGYTF
TRBJ2-5,NA,TRBD1,TRBV5-1,TGCGCCAGCAGCGTGACAGGGGGCGGGGAGACCCAGTACTTC,CASSVTGGGETQYF